One and the same sample provided the 18 T cell receptor beta chains below, sequenced in a study of blood T cell repertoires in COVID-19. Profiling relied on immunoSEQ multiplex PCR, and the TCRdb table lists in-frame clones only, not all of them. The sample yields 40,000 to 45,000 clones, more than 80% seen once. Source material: peripheral blood. These receptors all come from a man aged 55 to 70 with active COVID-19.

The V gene is TRBV15, the J gene TRBJ1-1; D not resolved. The CDR3 is 14 amino acids. The germline CDR1 and CDR2 sequences are LNHNV and YYDKDF (reference sequence). V lost 5 bases, J lost 4 bases, and 14 bases lay in between. CDR3 in amino acids: CATSLGRSGTEAFF. The CDR3 DNA follows: TGTGCCACCAGCTTAGGGAGGTCTGGCACTGAAGCTTTCTTT.

This clone was observed once. V and J are TRBV6-2 or TRBV6-3 and TRBJ2-1; TRBD2 matches at 15 bases. Germline V gene sequence: CDR1 MNHEY, CDR2 SVGEGT. V lost 0 bases to trimming and J lost 15 bases; unmatched junction nucleotides: 6. The CDR3 consists of 15 residues. The CDR3 loop is CASSYSGTSGRIWFF. The CDR3 nucleotides read TGTGCCAGCAGTTACTCGGGGACTAGCGGGAGGATTTGGTTCTTC.

The chain couples TRBV28 to TRBJ1-2; TRBD1 matches 7 bases. Trimming took 5 bases from V and 4 from J; bases not matched to a gene: 4. This CDR3 is 13 amino acids long. Per the germline V gene, CDR1 is MDHEN and CDR2 is SYDVKM. CDR3 in DNA: TGTGCCAGCAGTATACAGGGGAGCTATGGCTACACCTTC. Its translation is CASSIQGSYGYTF.

The chain carries TRBV5-1 and TRBJ2-7; the D gene is possibly TRBD2 (5 bases). The CDR3 extends over 15 amino acids. From germline, CDR1 is SGHRS and CDR2 YFSETQ. V was cut by 0 bases and J by 6 bases, with 16 bases left in between. The CDR3 DNA reads TGCGCCAGCAGCTTGGACGGTAGGAGGTCGGGCGAGCAGTACTTC. Translated, it gives CASSLDGRRSGEQYF.

Only one count was recorded for this clone. J is TRBJ1-2 and V is TRBV21-1. TRBV21-1 is a listed pseudogene. The CDR3 length is 16 residues. The chain's CDR3 is CASSPRGSAGDYGYTF. As DNA, the CDR3 is TGTGCCAGCAGCCCTAGAGGGTCGGCAGGAGACTATGGCTACACCTTC.

This clone was recorded a few times. This rearrangement joins TRBV6-4 to TRBJ1-5, with D possibly matching TRBD1 (5 bases). CDR1 is MRHNA and CDR2 is SNTAGT in the germline V gene. The CDR3 has 13 residues. Trimming removed 5 bases from V and 6 bases from J, with 11 bases in between. For the CDR3, the DNA is TGTGCCAGCAGTCAGGGCATCGGTCAGCCCCAGCATTTT. This encodes CASSQGIGQPQHF.

This clone occurred once. This chain connects TRBV5-1 to TRBJ2-7, with 10 nucleotides matching TRBD2. The J segment lost 0 bases and the V segment lost 2 bases, leaving 5 bases of the junction unmatched. CDR1 and CDR2 from the germline V gene are SGHRS and YFSETQ. The CDR3 has 16 residues. CDR3 in DNA: TGCGCCAGCAGCTTCGGACTAGCGGAGAGCTCCTACGAGCAGTACTTC. Translated: CASSFGLAESSYEQYF.

The chain joins TRBV5-1 to TRBJ2-7; 12 nucleotides agree with TRBD2. Trimming removed 4 bases from V and 0 bases from J; junction bases left unmatched: 8. This CDR3 has 17 residues. Germline V CDR1 and CDR2: SGHRS, YFSETQ. The CDR3, as DNA: TGCGCCAGCAGCCAAGGACTAGCGGGGAGATTCTCCTACGAGCAGTACTTC. This gives the protein CASSQGLAGRFSYEQYF.

The rearrangement joins TRBV4-1 to TRBJ2-1, with 7 nucleotides matching TRBD2. Germline loops: CDR1 MGHRA, CDR2 YSYEKL. The length of the CDR3 is 16 residues. V lost 0 bases, J lost 9 bases, and 11 bases stayed unmatched. The DNA for the CDR3 is TGCGCCAGCAGCCAAGATAGCTTTCGGGAGGCACCTGAGCAGTTCTTC. Its protein product is CASSQDSFREAPEQFF.

This clone was seen a few times. The chain links TRBV9 to TRBJ2-3, with 9 bases aligning to TRBD2. J lost 0 bases, V lost 3 bases, and 2 bases had no gene match. The CDR3 covers 15 residues. The germline V gene encodes CDR1 SGDLS and CDR2 YYNGEE. CDR3 nucleotide sequence: TGTGCCAGCAGCGCTAGCGGGACTAGCACAGATACGCAGTATTTT. Protein: CASSASGTSTDTQYF.

The rearrangement links TRBV6-1 to TRBJ2-1, with 8 bases lining up with TRBD1. With 2 bases clipped from V and 8 bases from J, the junction kept 2 bases outside the gene matches. The CDR3 length is 13 residues. Germline V gives CDR1 MNHNS, CDR2 SASEGT. CDR3 protein: CASSEYRGDEQFF. CDR3 DNA sequence: TGTGCCAGCAGTGAATACAGGGGGGATGAGCAGTTCTTC.

V and J are TRBV6-2 or TRBV6-3 and TRBJ2-3; possibly TRBD2 for D (5 bases). CDR3 length: 15 amino acids. Germline V gene sequence: CDR1 MNHEY, CDR2 SVGEGT. V lost 0 bases and J 4 bases, leaving 11 bases between the germline ends. The DNA of the CDR3 is TGTGCCAGCAGTTACTCATCACTAGTCCCAGATACGCAGTATTTT. Translation gives CASSYSSLVPDTQYF.

V usage is TRBV6-5 and J usage is TRBJ2-7, with 10 positions matching TRBD1. This CDR3 is 14 amino acids long. V lost 9 bases, J lost 1 base, and 6 bases stayed unmatched. Germline assignment: CDR1 MNHEY and CDR2 SVGAGI. CDR3 protein: CASYPGQGSYEQYF. In DNA form, the CDR3 reads TGTGCCAGTTACCCGGGACAGGGGTCCTACGAGCAGTACTTC.

The rearrangement links TRBV16 to TRBJ1-2; D unclear. Germline-derived CDR1 and CDR2 are KGHSY and FQNENV. CDR3 size: 13 residues. Trimming shortened V by 4 bases and J by 7 bases, and 13 bases separated the two germline ends. CDR3 nucleotide sequence: TGTGCCAGCAGCCCCCTCGCGGGGTCTGGCTACACCTTC. It codes for CASSPLAGSGYTF.

This chain uses TRBV19 with TRBJ1-1; the D gene is possibly TRBD1 (5 bases). Trimming pared 5 bases from V and 0 bases from J, leaving 13 bases between. Germline loops: CDR1 LNHDA, CDR2 SQIVND (reference sequence). The CDR3 is 15 residues long. CDR3 nucleotides: TGTGCCAGTAGTGTGACGGGACTAATGAACACTGAAGCTTTCTTT. Translation: CASSVTGLMNTEAFF.

V and J are TRBV4-1 and TRBJ2-7, with D possibly TRBD2 on 6 matching bases. The CDR3 length is 16 residues. The germline gives CDR1 MGHRA, CDR2 YSYEKL. Trimming cost V 5 bases and J 2 bases, with 19 bases left between them. The CDR3 sequence is CASSSRGGKGTYEQYF. Here the CDR3 DNA reads TGCGCCAGCAGCTCCCGTGGAGGGAAGGGCACCTACGAGCAGTACTTC.

The chain employs TRBV7-2 and TRBJ2-7; 10 nucleotides agree with TRBD2. V gave up 5 bases and J gave up 6 bases; unmatched junction bases: 10. In germline, CDR1 is SGHTA, CDR2 FQGNSA. The CDR3 is 15 amino acids. The CDR3 reads CASSLRVAGGSEQYF. In nucleotides, the CDR3 is TGTGCCAGCAGCCTACGGGTAGCGGGAGGAAGCGAGCAGTACTTC. Full variable domain (rest looked up from reference TRBV7-2 and TRBJ2-7): GAGVSQSPSNKVTEKGKDVELRCDPISGHTALYWYRQSLGQGLEFLIYFQGNSAPDKSGLPSDRFSAERTGGSVSTLTIQRTQQEDSAVYLCASSLRVAGGSEQYFGPGTRLTVT.

V and J are TRBV5-1 and TRBJ1-1; perhaps TRBD1 as D (6 bases). Trimming shortened V by 4 bases and J by 4 bases, and 14 bases separated the two germline ends. The CDR3 runs 14 residues. Germline V lookup: CDR1 SGHRS, CDR2 YFSETQ. CDR3 protein: CASSVTTGSTEAFF. Here the CDR3 DNA reads TGCGCCAGCAGCGTAACCACAGGGAGCACTGAAGCTTTCTTT. Complete variable domain (other parts from reference TRBV5-1 and TRBJ1-1): KAGVTQTPRYLIKTRGQQVTLSCSPISGHRSVSWYQQTPGQGLQFLFEYFSETQRNKGNFPGRFSGRQFSNSRSEMNVSTLELGDSALYLCASSVTTGSTEAFFGQGTRLTVV.